Described below is a single T cell receptor beta chain sequence and its context. The data derive from a study of T cell changes during pregnancy in multiple sclerosis. TCRdb keeps only in-frame clones here, not all; method: immunoSEQ multiplex PCR. The profile covers 59,000 or so clones, with about 93% appearing a single time and around 3% taken by the ten largest. This clonotype was obtained from a female donor in good health, enrolled as a control in a pregnancy study. The starting material was peripheral blood, obtained in the third trimester of pregnancy.

The CDR3 region is CASSLSGTGDFTDTQYF. DNA for the CDR3: TGTGCCAGCAGTTTATCGGGAACAGGGGACTTCACCGATACGCAGTATTTT. The chain couples TRBV27 to TRBJ2-3; weak D call: TRBD1 (7 bases). The CDR3 is made up of 17 amino acids. CDR1 is MNHEY and CDR2 is SMNVEV in the germline V gene (reference sequence). V shed 0 bases and J shed 6 bases, with 19 bases lying between them.